A selection of T cell receptor beta chains follows, all from one sample in a study of T cells in localized non-small cell lung cancer. Assay used: immunoSEQ multiplex PCR; TCRdb lists only in-frame clones, some missing. The sample has over 1,400 clones, 25% to 35% seen once. Sequencing was performed on normal lung tissue next to the tumor, taken before any cancer treatment. The receptors were gathered from a man between 40 and 70 years old with stage II squamous cell lung carcinoma. Both conserved end residues are part of each CDR3. D genes are given only for firm matches. The size of a clone is reported for some rows only, either as once, few or many, or as a class for expanded clones.

J: TRBJ2-7
D: TRBD2
size: NA
V: TRBV30
CDR3: CACAGTSGPYEQYF
DNA: TGTGCCTGCGCCGGGACTAGCGGACCCTACGAGCAGTACTTC

J: TRBJ2-7
D: TRBD1
size: NA
V: TRBV6-8
CDR3: CASSRTGAEQYF
DNA: TGTGCCAGCAGTCGGACAGGGGCCGAGCAGTACTTC

J: TRBJ1-3
D: NA
size: few
V: TRBV6-8
CDR3: CASSEDSRDTIYF
DNA: TGTGCCAGCAGTGAGGACAGTAGGGACACCATATATTTT

J: TRBJ1-5
D: NA
size: NA
V: TRBV6-8
CDR3: CASTEVGYSNQPQHF
DNA: TGTGCCAGCACCGAAGTGGGTTATAGCAATCAGCCCCAGCATTTT

J: TRBJ1-5
D: NA
size: NA
V: TRBV30
CDR3: CAWSRQHRSNQPQHF
DNA: TGTGCCTGGAGTCGACAGCACCGTAGCAATCAGCCCCAGCATTTT

J: TRBJ1-2
D: NA
size: few
V: TRBV6-8
CDR3: CASRSHGGGYTF
DNA: TGTGCCAGCAGGTCGCATGGGGGTGGCTACACCTTC

J: TRBJ2-7
D: NA
size: NA
V: TRBV29-1
CDR3: CSVEGTETYEQYF
DNA: TGCAGCGTTGAAGGAACAGAGACCTACGAGCAGTACTTC

J: TRBJ2-3
D: TRBD2
size: NA
V: TRBV30
CDR3: CAWMRLAGSDTQYF
DNA: TGTGCCTGGATGAGACTAGCGGGGTCCGATACGCAGTATTTT

J: TRBJ1-2
D: NA
size: few
V: TRBV11-1
CDR3: CASSPNQGKGSGYTF
DNA: TGTGCCAGCAGCCCTAACCAGGGAAAGGGAAGTGGCTACACCTTC

J: TRBJ2-5
D: NA
size: few
V: TRBV10-2
CDR3: CASSWVAQGETQYF
DNA: TGCGCCAGCAGTTGGGTAGCCCAGGGTGAGACCCAGTACTTC

J: TRBJ2-1
D: TRBD1
size: medium-sized
V: TRBV4-1
CDR3: CASSQRDREAYNEQFF
DNA: TGCGCCAGCAGCCAAAGGGACAGGGAGGCCTACAATGAGCAGTTCTTC

J: TRBJ1-2
D: NA
size: few
V: TRBV6-8
CDR3: CASSMDGNYGYTF
DNA: TGTGCCAGCAGCATGGACGGAAACTATGGCTACACCTTC

J: TRBJ2-1
D: TRBD2
size: NA
V: TRBV6-8
CDR3: CASRDQSGGAHNEQFF
DNA: TGTGCCAGCAGGGACCAAAGCGGGGGGGCCCACAATGAGCAGTTCTTC

J: TRBJ1-2
D: NA
size: once
V: TRBV30
CDR3: CAWRSTSTANYGYTF
DNA: TGTGCCTGGAGATCGACATCCACTGCTAACTATGGCTACACCTTC

J: TRBJ2-3
D: TRBD2
size: hyperexpanded
V: TRBV28
CDR3: CASSPTWTSGDTDTQYF
DNA: TGTGCCAGCAGTCCCACCTGGACTAGCGGGGACACAGATACGCAGTATTTT

J: TRBJ2-5
D: NA
size: NA
V: TRBV18
CDR3: CASSPSVRETQYF
DNA: TGTGCCAGCTCTCCTTCGGTAAGAGAGACCCAGTACTTC

J: TRBJ2-3
D: NA
size: NA
V: TRBV28
CDR3: CASSLGGHTDTQYF
DNA: TGTGCCAGCAGTTTGGGGGGACACACAGATACGCAGTATTTT

J: TRBJ2-3
D: NA
size: few
V: TRBV15
CDR3: CATSRGGGLTDTQYF
DNA: TGTGCCACCAGCCGGGGAGGGGGCCTCACAGATACGCAGTATTTT

J: TRBJ2-7
D: TRBD2
size: medium-sized
V: TRBV6-8
CDR3: CASRVRTSGSWGIYEQYF
DNA: TGTGCCAGCAGGGTCCGAACTAGCGGGAGCTGGGGGATCTACGAGCAGTACTTC

J: TRBJ2-7
D: TRBD2
size: medium-sized
V: TRBV11-3
CDR3: CASSSGLAGSPREQYF
DNA: TGTGCCAGCAGCTCGGGACTAGCGGGATCCCCTAGGGAGCAGTACTTC

J: TRBJ2-7
D: TRBD2
size: NA
V: TRBV19
CDR3: CASSIGLAGVYEQYF
DNA: TGTGCCAGTAGTATTGGACTAGCGGGAGTCTACGAGCAGTACTTC

J: TRBJ1-2
D: NA
size: large
V: TRBV30
CDR3: CAWSQHPQGGGYTF
DNA: TGTGCCTGGAGTCAACACCCCCAGGGAGGAGGCTACACCTTC

J: TRBJ2-2
D: NA
size: NA
V: TRBV5-1
CDR3: CASSLRVDTGELFF
DNA: TGCGCCAGCAGCCTGAGGGTAGACACCGGGGAGCTGTTTTTT

J: TRBJ2-3
D: NA
size: NA
V: TRBV18
CDR3: CASSPTANTDTQYF
DNA: TGTGCCAGCTCACCGACAGCAAACACAGATACGCAGTATTTT

J: TRBJ1-3
D: NA
size: large
V: TRBV30
CDR3: CAWSVFWGASGNTIYF
DNA: TGTGCCTGGAGTGTATTTTGGGGGGCATCTGGAAACACCATATATTTT

J: TRBJ2-1
D: NA
size: NA
V: TRBV6-7
CDR3: CASRGYNEQFF
DNA: TGTGCCAGCAGGGGCTACAATGAGCAGTTCTTC

J: TRBJ1-5
D: NA
size: NA
V: TRBV7-5
CDR3: CASSPTGTGGGNQPQHF
DNA: TGTGCCAGCAGCCCGACCGGGACAGGTGGGGGCAATCAGCCCCAGCATTTT

J: TRBJ1-5
D: NA
size: NA
V: TRBV28
CDR3: CASSHQGGNQPQHF
DNA: TGTGCCAGCAGTCATCAGGGAGGCAATCAGCCCCAGCATTTT

J: TRBJ2-7
D: TRBD2
size: few
V: TRBV9
CDR3: CASSPRLADHEQYF
DNA: TGTGCCAGCAGCCCCCGACTAGCGGACCACGAGCAGTACTTC

J: TRBJ1-1
D: TRBD1
size: few
V: TRBV19
CDR3: CASSRQGLVVAEAFF
DNA: TGTGCCAGTAGCCGACAGGGGTTGGTAGTGGCTGAAGCTTTCTTT

J: TRBJ1-5
D: TRBD1
size: NA
V: TRBV6-8
CDR3: CASSHRGDQPQHF
DNA: TGTGCCAGCAGTCACAGGGGGGATCAGCCCCAGCATTTT

J: TRBJ1-5
D: TRBD1
size: NA
V: TRBV19
CDR3: CASSRGQDSNQPQHF
DNA: TGTGCCAGTAGTAGGGGACAGGATAGCAATCAGCCCCAGCATTTT

J: TRBJ2-1
D: TRBD1
size: NA
V: TRBV30
CDR3: CAWSVRDRVYNEQFF
DNA: TGTGCCTGGAGTGTACGAGACAGGGTATACAATGAGCAGTTCTTC

J: TRBJ2-2
D: TRBD2
size: NA
V: TRBV18
CDR3: CASSPLGLAGNTGELFF
DNA: TGTGCCAGCTCACCACTTGGACTAGCGGGGAACACCGGGGAGCTGTTTTTT

J: TRBJ1-2
D: NA
size: few
V: TRBV11-3
CDR3: CASSSLRGGYGYTF
DNA: TGTGCCAGCAGCTCGTTAAGGGGTGGATATGGCTACACCTTC

J: TRBJ1-2
D: NA
size: NA
V: TRBV6-8
CDR3: CASSEGEGTIYGYTF
DNA: TGTGCCAGCAGTGAGGGAGAGGGAACGATCTATGGCTACACCTTC

J: TRBJ1-1
D: NA
size: few
V: TRBV19
CDR3: CASISQGIGEAFF
DNA: TGTGCCAGTATTTCACAGGGAATCGGGGAAGCTTTCTTT

J: TRBJ1-4
D: NA
size: few
V: TRBV9
CDR3: CASSWGTANEKLFF
DNA: TGTGCCAGCAGCTGGGGGACGGCTAATGAAAAACTGTTTTTT

J: TRBJ1-6
D: TRBD1
size: NA
V: TRBV11-3
CDR3: CASSSIPGTGESPLHF
DNA: TGTGCCAGCAGCTCCATCCCCGGGACAGGTGAATCACCCCTCCACTTT

J: TRBJ2-7
D: TRBD1
size: NA
V: TRBV29-1
CDR3: CSVSTGGFGEQYF
DNA: TGCAGCGTATCGACAGGGGGATTTGGCGAGCAGTACTTC

J: TRBJ1-6
D: TRBD1
size: once
V: TRBV19
CDR3: CASSAGQGARNSPLHF
DNA: TGTGCCAGTAGTGCGGGACAGGGGGCTCGGAATTCACCCCTCCACTTT

J: TRBJ2-5
D: TRBD1
size: few
V: TRBV11-3
CDR3: CASTQGTVQETQYF
DNA: TGTGCCAGCACCCAGGGGACAGTACAAGAGACCCAGTACTTC

J: TRBJ2-1
D: NA
size: few
V: TRBV7-2
CDR3: CASSQDPAVGTFLNEQFF
DNA: TGTGCCAGCAGCCAAGATCCCGCCGTTGGAACGTTTTTGAATGAGCAGTTCTTC